This T cell receptor beta chain is from a study of sequential checkpoint blockade in melanoma. Study as a whole: Each arm's sequence ended with maintenance nivolumab.

Treatment in this sample: randomized to nivolumab then ipilimumab (arm A) or the reverse (arm B). Live CD3+CD8+ CD19− CD56− cells were sorted from PBMCs. Clones were sequenced by immunoSEQ multiplex PCR, and TCRdb holds only the in-frame ones, with some missing. The sample yields over 15,000 clones, approximately 80% seen once. The CDR3 runs to 16 residues. The germline CDR1 and CDR2 sequences are LNHDA and SQIVND (reference sequence). V gene TRBV19 combines with J gene TRBJ2-5, with D tentatively TRBD2 (5 bases). The end of the DNA is better explained by TRBJ2-7, so the J call may be wrong. The source is a human donor with melanoma. Sample: CD8+ T cells sorted from blood (inferred from file names), taken from a patient given nivolumab and ipilimumab in sequence. CDR3 protein: CASSIPSSGGPYEQYF. In DNA form, the CDR3 reads TGTGCCAGTAGTATCCCCTCGAGCGGAGGACCCTACGAGCAGTACTTC.